This TCR beta chain was identified in a study of T cell repertoires in cytomegalovirus infection. Background on the study: Public TCR beta signatures marked donors with CMV infection and the matching HLA.

Each CDR3 protein gets one entry after TCRdb re-called the reads with MiXCR. The sample lists hundreds of thousands of distinct CDR3 sequences; about a sixth were seen once. With 5 bases removed from V and 3 bases from J, the gap between germline ends came to 8 bases. The CDR3 is 14 residues long. The germline CDR1 and CDR2 sequences are SGHTA and FQGNSA. Findings of the study overall: Pooled public TCR beta family frequency picked out CMV carriers with the relevant HLA. Across the ex vivo response, the dominant clonotypes were HLA-C-restricted CMV-specific TCR beta clonotypes.

To note about this clonotype: The antigen remains undetermined.

Sequenced sample: PBMCs. The gene calls are TRBV7-2 and TRBJ2-6; D gene ambiguous. This receptor was taken from a human donor in good health (CMV status not recorded). Some clones in this sample may be carry-over from other donors' samples. The CDR3 loop reads CASSRKLGANVLTF. DNA of the CDR3: TGTGCCAGCAGCCGAAAGCTTGGGGCCAACGTCCTGACTTTC.